Each of the 16 T cell receptor beta chains below was sequenced from the same sample in a study of blood T cells in healthy people across ages. A J-beta primer mix and a sample-barcoded 5' primer were used in a second PCR of about 7 to 12 cycles. TCRdb re-called the 5' RACE reads through MiXCR, storing one row per CDR3 protein. Of around 2 million distinct CDR3 sequences in the sample, roughly 43% were seen once. The sample consisted of blood. These TCRs come from a human donor in good health.

In this sample, this clonotype turned up once. J is TRBJ1-1 and V is TRBV15; D is uncertain. V was clipped by 0 bases and J by 1 base, with 9 bases between them. There are 15 residues in the CDR3. Germline-derived CDR1 and CDR2 are LNHNV and YYDKDF (reference sequence). The CDR3 DNA reads TGTGCCACCAGCAGAGATCGTCGGGGGAACACTGAAGCTTTCTTT. Translating gives CATSRDRRGNTEAFF.

The V gene is TRBV10-3, the J gene TRBJ1-2; D is possibly TRBD1 (5 bases). CDR1 and CDR2 from the germline V gene are ENHRY and SYGVKD. The V gene lost 5 bases and the J gene lost 9 bases, with 19 bases spanning the gap. There are 14 residues in the CDR3. The CDR3 spells CAISPGTVEGRYTF. The DNA of the CDR3 is TGTGCCATCAGTCCTGGGACGGTGGAGGGTCGCTACACCTTC.

The CDR3 loop reads CAISERGNGYTF. CDR3 in DNA: TGTGCCATCAGTGAACGGGGAAATGGCTACACCTTC. This chain uses TRBV10-3 with TRBJ1-2; D uncertain. CDR3 length: 12 residues. Trimming stripped 3 bases from V and 6 bases from J, with 8 bases between. Germline V CDR1 and CDR2: ENHRY, SYGVKD.

The chain recombines TRBV13 with TRBJ2-4; no clear D gene. Near its end, the DNA agrees better with TRBJ2-5, so the J call may be wrong. The CDR3 covers 12 residues. Germline CDR1 and CDR2: PRHDT and FYEKMQ (reference sequence). CDR3 sequence reads: CASSRRFGTQYF. The CDR3 region has the DNA TGTGCCAGCAGCCGCCGGTTTGGGACCCAGTACTTC.

V usage is TRBV5-5 and J usage is TRBJ2-7; possible D gene TRBD2, 7 bases. The V end was cut by 3 bases, the J end by 1 base, with 14 bases between. CDR3 length: 15 residues. Germline V gene data show CDR1 as SGHKS and CDR2 as YYEKEE (reference sequence). CDR3 coding DNA: TGTGCCAGCAGCTCGGGGCGGGGGCCTTCCTACGAGCAGTACTTC. Protein sequence: CASSSGRGPSYEQYF.

The gene calls are TRBV7-2 and TRBJ2-1, with TRBD1 matching 10 bases. This CDR3 is 15 amino acids long. Germline-derived CDR1 and CDR2 are SGHTA and FQGNSA. The V segment lost 5 bases and the J segment 7 bases; nucleotides outside the gene matches: 8. The CDR3 DNA reads TGTGCCAGCAGCCGACCGGGACAGGGGTTAAATGAGCAGTTCTTC. Translating gives CASSRPGQGLNEQFF.

The chain combines TRBV4-1 with TRBJ2-1; 7 bases fit TRBD1. This CDR3 comprises 14 residues. V shed 8 bases, J shed 4 bases, and the junction held 8 bases outside the gene matches. CDR1 is MGHRA, CDR2 YSYEKL, per germline. The CDR3 region has the DNA TGCGCCAGCGAAAGGGGGCTAGGGTACAATGAGCAGTTCTTC. This codes for CASERGLGYNEQFF.

In its sample, this clonotype was seen once. The V call is TRBV29-1, the J call TRBJ2-5, with D maybe TRBD2 (7 bases). V shed 4 bases and J shed 5 bases, with 17 bases lying between them. Germline CDR1 reads SQVTM; CDR2 reads ANQGSEA. The CDR3 spans 14 residues. DNA for the CDR3: TGCAGCGTTGTTAGCCGCGGGGGCCAGGAGACCCAGTACTTC. It encodes CSVVSRGGQETQYF.

About this clonotype: A much more abundant neighbour one base away suggests this may be a read error. The V gene is TRBV20-1, the J gene TRBJ1-5, with D unresolved. Looked up from germline, CDR1 is DFQATT and CDR2 is SNEGSKA (reference sequence). With 7 bases removed from V and 8 bases from J, the gap between germline ends came to 18 bases. This CDR3 has 13 residues. This CDR3 reads CSVGDGGVKPQHF. The CDR3 DNA sequence: TGCAGTGTAGGAGATGGCGGGGTGAAGCCCCAGCATTTT.

The V gene is TRBV4-2, the J gene TRBJ2-5; D is unclear. Germline CDR1 LGHNA, CDR2 YNFKEQ. The CDR3 loop spans 17 amino acids. The V end was cut by 4 bases, the J end by 2 bases, with 20 bases between. CDR3 protein: CASSLRGTVEAQETQYF. The CDR3 nucleotides are TGTGCCAGCAGCCTCCGAGGTACGGTTGAGGCTCAAGAGACCCAGTACTTC.

The chain couples TRBV6-2 or TRBV6-3 to TRBJ2-1; D might be TRBD1 (6 bases). Germline CDR1 is MNHEY and CDR2 is SVGEGT. This CDR3 region has 16 residues. V lost 5 bases and J 7 bases, leaving 21 bases between the germline ends. The chain's CDR3 is CASSPGERLTRNEQFF. CDR3 DNA: TGTGCCAGCAGTCCAGGGGAAAGGTTAACCCGGAATGAGCAGTTCTTC.

The rearrangement uses TRBV4-3 and TRBJ2-1; maybe TRBD2 (5 bases). The CDR3 length is 15 residues. Germline lookup yields CDR1 LGHNA and CDR2 YSLEER. Trimming stripped 1 base from V and 7 bases from J, with 14 bases between. The CDR3 loop is CASSQVAGKRNEQFF. DNA of the CDR3: TGCGCCAGCAGCCAAGTTGCCGGGAAGAGGAATGAGCAGTTCTTC.

V is TRBV7-2 and J is TRBJ2-3, with D possibly being TRBD1 or TRBD2 (6 bases each). The germline V gene has CDR1 SGHTA and CDR2 FQGNSA. The V gene lost 7 bases and the J gene lost 4 bases, with 12 bases spanning the gap. The CDR3 has 13 amino acids. For the CDR3, the DNA is TGTGCCAGCAAAGGGGGGCCGGCAGATACGCAGTATTTT. It codes for CASKGGPADTQYF.

The chain has TRBV15 and TRBJ2-1; 11 bases are shared with TRBD2. This CDR3 region has 16 residues. Germline V gives CDR1 LNHNV, CDR2 YYDKDF (reference sequence). Trimming cost V 4 bases and J 4 bases; bases outside gene matches: 6. The CDR3 nucleotides are TGTGCCACCAGCATTGGGACTAGCGGCTATTACAATGAGCAGTTCTTC. This gives the protein CATSIGTSGYYNEQFF.

This chain connects TRBV7-2 to TRBJ2-5, with 7 bases identical to TRBD2. The J call may be wrong; the DNA end is better matched by TRBJ2-7. The CDR3 covers 15 residues. The germline V gene encodes CDR1 SGHTA and CDR2 FQGNSA. DNA of the CDR3: TGTGCCAGCAGCTCGGTGGCGGGAGATCAGTACGAGCAGTACTTC. Translating it yields CASSSVAGDQYEQYF.

This chain links TRBV9 with TRBJ2-6; D is unresolved. V shed 3 bases and J shed 4 bases, with 8 bases lying between them. CDR3 length: 14 amino acids. The germline V gene has CDR1 SGDLS and CDR2 YYNGEE. The CDR3 loop is CASSALAGANVLTF. The CDR3 DNA sequence: TGTGCCAGCAGCGCCCTGGCCGGGGCCAACGTCCTGACTTTC.